These 14 T cell receptor beta chains were sequenced from one sample in a study of shared clonotypes between healthy human individuals. Sequencing was performed with immunoSEQ multiplex PCR; in TCRdb, only in-frame clones are kept and a portion is missing. The profile shows about 2.1 million clones, about 92% of them singletons. The naive CD8 subset, CD45RO-negative cells positively selected for CCR7, excluded terminally differentiated effector memory CD45RA+ cells. The material sequenced was naive CD8+ T cells from PBMCs. All receptors come from a man aged 18 to 30 in good health. Some clones in this sample may be carry-over from other donors' samples.

In its sample, this clone was seen once. J is TRBJ2-1 and V is TRBV5-1, with D perhaps matching TRBD1 (6 bases). The V gene's germline CDR1 is SGHRS and CDR2 YFSETQ. The V and J ends lost 4 bases and 0 bases respectively, with 17 bases between them. The CDR3 sequence is 17 residues long. CDR3 region: CASSRKQGETSYNEQFF. In DNA form, the CDR3 reads TGCGCCAGCAGCCGGAAACAGGGAGAGACCTCCTACAATGAGCAGTTCTTC.

This chain connects TRBV25-1 to TRBJ2-3; D possibly corresponds to TRBD2 (6 bases). V shed 4 bases and J shed 3 bases, with 14 bases lying between them. The CDR3 has 15 residues. CDR1 is MGHDK, CDR2 SYGVNS, per germline. CDR3 DNA: TGTGCCAGCAGTGGTCATGGGGGAGGAACAGATACGCAGTATTTT. Protein: CASSGHGGGTDTQYF. The variable domain in full, with the rest retrieved from reference TRBV25-1 and TRBJ2-3, is EADIYQTPRYLVIGTGKKITLECSQTMGHDKMYWYQQDPGMELHLIHYSYGVNSTEKGDLSSESTVSRIRTEHFPLTLESARPSHTSQYLCASSGHGGGTDTQYFGPGTRLTVL.

A note on this clone: The same CDR3 also results from other DNA sequences found in this sample. The rearrangement uses TRBV28 and TRBJ2-1; D might be TRBD1 or TRBD2, each matching 5 bases. Germline V CDR1 and CDR2: MDHEN, SYDVKM. CDR3 size: 13 residues. V was shortened by 3 bases and J by 4 bases, with 7 bases between the two germline ends. CDR3 in amino acids: CASSFREYNEQFF. The CDR3 DNA reads TGTGCCAGCAGTTTCAGGGAGTACAATGAGCAGTTCTTC.

The CDR3 bases are TGTGCCAGCAGTACCGGACAGGGGGGCTCTGGGGCCAACGTCCTGACTTTC. It encodes CASSTGQGGSGANVLTF. This sequence joins TRBV25-1 and TRBJ2-6; 10 bases line up with TRBD1. This CDR3 comprises 17 residues. Germline CDR1 and CDR2: MGHDK and SYGVNS. Losses at the gene ends were 5 bases for V and 0 bases for J; bases not matched to a gene: 4.

The chain combines TRBV18 with TRBJ2-1; D perhaps matches TRBD2 (6 bases). The germline V and J ends were trimmed by 3 bases and 0 bases, with 9 bases remaining between them. Germline V gene data show CDR1 as KGHSH and CDR2 as LQKENI. This CDR3 is built from 15 residues. The CDR3, as DNA: TGTGCCAGCTCACCCGCTAGCGACTCCTACAATGAGCAGTTCTTC. This codes for CASSPASDSYNEQFF.

For this clone: The junction does not match germline at one end; this may be a read error. The chain combines TRBV11-2 with TRBJ2-1; D gene unclear. Looked up from germline, CDR1 is SGHAT and CDR2 is FQNNGV. The CDR3 is 16 residues long. The CDR3 nucleotides read TGCGCCAGCAGCCCTCGGGTCCAAATGTCCTACAATGGGCAGTTCTTC. Translating gives CASSPRVQMSYNGQFF. Full variable domain (remainder filled in from reference TRBV11-2 and TRBJ2-1): EAGVAQSPRYKIIEKRQSVAFWCNPISGHATLYWYQQILGQGPKLLIQFQNNGVVDDSQLPKDRFSAERLKGVDSTLKIQPAKLEDSAVYLCASSPRVQMSYNGQFFGPGTRLTVL.

The chain carries TRBV27 and TRBJ2-7; D may be TRBD1 (5 bases). CDR1 MNHEY and CDR2 SMNVEV come from the germline V gene (reference sequence). The CDR3 has 14 amino acids. V lost 5 bases and J 4 bases, leaving 15 bases between the germline ends. The CDR3 DNA reads as TGTGCCAGCAGTCCCAGGGTATCAGATTACGAGCAGTACTTC. Translated, it gives CASSPRVSDYEQYF.

The chain is built from TRBV7-9 and TRBJ2-7; unclear D gene. The CDR3 has 12 amino acids. The V and J ends lost 4 bases and 5 bases respectively, with 9 bases between them. Germline V gene lookup returns CDR1 SEHNR and CDR2 FQNEAQ (reference sequence). In DNA, the CDR3 is TGTGCCAGCAGCTCCCGCCCAGACGAGCAGTACTTC. It is translated as CASSSRPDEQYF.

The chain is built from TRBV27 and TRBJ1-5; a possible D gene is TRBD1 (5 bases). This CDR3 is 16 amino acids long. V was cut by 3 bases and J by 3 bases, with 15 bases left in between. CDR1 is MNHEY, CDR2 SMNVEV, per germline (reference sequence). CDR3: CASSLGGDGYNQPQHF. The CDR3 nucleotides read TGTGCCAGCAGTTTGGGGGGGGACGGCTACAATCAGCCCCAGCATTTT.

The chain couples TRBV12-5 to TRBJ1-2, with D hard to call. The V gene lost 1 base and the J gene lost 7 bases, with 7 bases spanning the gap. CDR3 length: 12 amino acids. The germline gives CDR1 LGHNT, CDR2 FRNRAP. In DNA form, the CDR3 reads TGTGCTAGTGGTTTGGACAGTGCTGGCTACACCTTC. Protein product: CASGLDSAGYTF.

This chain joins TRBV29-1 and TRBJ1-4; D is possibly TRBD1 (5 bases). This CDR3 has 11 amino acids. The ends were cut back, 7 bases at V and 4 bases at J, with 7 bases in the middle. Germline CDR1 SQVTM, CDR2 ANQGSEA. CDR3 region: CSGRVNEKLFF. The CDR3 nucleotides are TGCAGCGGCAGGGTTAATGAAAAACTGTTTTTT.

Comments on this clone: Other nucleotide sequences in the sample specify the same CDR3. The chain couples TRBV9 to TRBJ1-1; D gene unclear. This CDR3 has 14 residues. CDR1 is SGDLS and CDR2 is YYNGEE in the germline V gene. Trimming removed 4 bases from V and 3 bases from J, with 13 bases in between. CDR3 sequence: CASSPGGRDTEAFF. The CDR3 DNA follows: TGTGCCAGCAGCCCCGGAGGGAGGGACACTGAAGCTTTCTTT. The whole variable domain, remainder taken from reference TRBV9 and TRBJ1-1, is DSGVTQTPKHLITATGQRVTLRCSPRSGDLSVYWYQQSLDQGLQFLIQYYNGEERAKGNILERFSAQQFPDLHSELNLSSLELGDSALYFCASSPGGRDTEAFFGQGTRLTVV.

About this clone: The junction and the germline gene differ at one end; a read error may be behind it. This chain links TRBV4-1 with TRBJ2-7, with D perhaps matching TRBD1 (5 bases). This CDR3 has 14 residues. Per the germline V gene, CDR1 is MGHRA and CDR2 is YSYEKL. The CDR3 region has the DNA TGCGCCTGCAGCGAGCTCCTGGACAACTACGAGCAGTACTTC. Amino acid sequence: CACSELLDNYEQYF.

The chain recombines TRBV4-1 with TRBJ2-7; D may be TRBD2 (5 bases). The V and J ends lost 0 bases and 2 bases respectively, with 11 bases between them. CDR1 and CDR2 (germline): MGHRA, YSYEKL. The length of the CDR3 is 15 residues. The CDR3 nucleotides are TGCGCCAGCAGCCAAGATAACGGGGTTACCTACGAGCAGTACTTC. Amino acids: CASSQDNGVTYEQYF.